Listed below are T cell receptor beta chains from one sample, sequenced in a study of glioma-infiltrating T cells. One entry per CDR3 protein, called by TCRdb with MiXCR from the multiplex PCR reads. Here the sample spans 300,000 to 400,000 distinct CDR3 sequences, about two fifths being singletons. Sequenced sample: glioma tissue, nonneoplastic brain tissue, or PBMCs (not recorded which). These receptors came from a human donor with low-grade glioma or glioblastoma, undergoing nonglioma brain surgery, or in good health (not recorded which). Each CDR3 is given with its conserved first and last residue. D genes are given only for firm matches. Not every row has a clone size; where given, it reads once, few, many or a size class.

TRBV19	TRBJ1-2	-	-	TGTGCCAGTGGGCTGCGAACGGGGGCCTATGGCTACACCTTC	CASGLRTGAYGYTF
TRBV28	TRBJ2-5	-	TRBD1	TGTGCCAGCAGTCCCGCTAGTAGGGGGCCCCAAGAGACCAAGTACTTC	CASSPASRGPQETKYF
TRBV4-1	TRBJ2-7	few	-	TGCGCCAGCAAGGTGATCAAGGCCTCCGAGCAGTACTTC	CASKVIKASEQYF
TRBV7-2	TRBJ2-7	few	-	TGTGCCAGCAGCTTAGTTTCAGGGATCTACGAGCAGTACTTC	CASSLVSGIYEQYF
TRBV6-2/TRBV6-3	TRBJ1-1	many	TRBD1	TGTGCCAGCAAGGATCGGGGGACAGGGCAATCTGAAGCTTTCTTT	CASKDRGTGQSEAFF
TRBV7-9	TRBJ2-5	-	TRBD2	TGTGCCAGCAGCTTAGGGAAGAGCGGGGCAAACCAAGAGACCCAGTACTTC	CASSLGKSGANQETQYF
TRBV2	TRBJ1-1	few	-	TGTGCCAGCAGAACGCAGGGAGGCACTGAAGCTTTCTTT	CASRTQGGTEAFF
TRBV5-1	TRBJ2-7	-	-	TGCGCCAGCAGCCCAGACATATTCTACGAGCAGTACTTC	CASSPDIFYEQYF
TRBV4-1	TRBJ2-1	-	-	TGCGCCAGCAGCCCCATAGCGAGCAGCTCCTACAATGAGCAGTTCTTC	CASSPIASSSYNEQFF
TRBV20-1	TRBJ2-1	-	TRBD2	TGCAGTGCCACGGGCGGACTAGCCAGCTCCTACAATGAGCAGTTCTTC	CSATGGLASSYNEQFF
TRBV6-1	TRBJ1-2	-	-	TGTGCCAGCAGTACAGAAATCTATGGCTACACCTTC	CASSTEIYGYTF
TRBV2	TRBJ2-2	once	TRBD1	TGTGCCAGCGACAGGGTGGACACCGGGGAGCTGTTTTTT	CASDRVDTGELFF
TRBV20-1	TRBJ2-7	-	TRBD2	TGCAGTGCTAGGGGCCTAGCGGGAGAACAGGAGCAGTACTTC	CSARGLAGEQEQYF
TRBV27	TRBJ2-1	many	-	TGTGCCAGCAGTCCGACTATCAGCTCCTACAATGAGCAGTTCTTC	CASSPTISSYNEQFF
TRBV6-2/TRBV6-3	TRBJ1-1	many	-	TGTGCCACCAGGACCCACGGGAACACTGAAGCTTTCTTT	CATRTHGNTEAFF
TRBV20-1	TRBJ1-5	few	-	TGCAGTGCCGAGGCAGGACCCAAGAAGCCCCAGCATTTT	CSAEAGPKKPQHF
TRBV6-2/TRBV6-3	TRBJ1-2	-	-	TGTGCCAGCAGCAATGAGACCGGGCCCCAGAACCCGAGTAACTATGGCTACACCTTC	CASSNETGPQNPSNYGYTF
TRBV7-6	TRBJ1-6	-	-	TGTGCCAGCAGCTTAGCTGAGAATTCACCCCTCCGCTTT	CASSLAENSPLRF
TRBV20-1	TRBJ1-1	-	-	TGCAGTGCTAGAGAGGGCAGTCGCATCACTGAAGCTTTCTTT	CSAREGSRITEAFF
TRBV7-2	TRBJ1-2	-	-	TGTGCCAGCAGCTTAGCGGCGTCAACACCTTTCTATGGCTACACCTTC	CASSLAASTPFYGYTF
TRBV4-2	TRBJ1-2	-	-	TGTGCCAGCAGCCAAGATACACGGATCTATGGCTACACCTTC	CASSQDTRIYGYTF
TRBV4-1	TRBJ2-1	few	-	TGCGCCAGCAGCCAAGACCCCGTGGTAGCGGCCGCCTACAATGAGCAGTTCTTC	CASSQDPVVAAAYNEQFF
TRBV4-3	TRBJ2-7	few	TRBD1	TGCGCCAGCAGCCAAGATGAGGGGGACAGGGGCTACGAGCAGTACTTC	CASSQDEGDRGYEQYF